This T cell receptor beta chain was captured by sequencing in a study of T cells in Graves' hyperthyroidism and ophthalmopathy (dated 2019 in TCRdb). Concerning the study at large: Peripheral blood samples were taken at the time of initial diagnosis, prior to any treatment. For training and testing, the 100 or so patients in the discovery cohort were randomly divided in a 7:3 ratio. A discovery cohort of around 98 patients, 43 with Graves' ophthalmopathy and more than 55 with stable Graves' hyperthyroidism, was used to find distinguishing TCR V-J signatures. Thyroid tissue and blood T-cell repertoires from six Graves' hyperthyroidism patients were also compared in the study. After sampling, hyperthyroidism patients received methimazole starting at 30 mg daily, and ophthalmopathy patients received high-dose intravenous methylprednisolone. Prospective prediction of ophthalmopathy was tested in an independent validation cohort consisting of some 18 hyperthyroidism patients and more than 15 patients who later progressed to ophthalmopathy. TCR Vbeta CDR3 sequencing of 135 peripheral blood samples (43 ophthalmopathy, roughly 72 hyperthyroidism and approximately 17 progressor patients) is reported in the paper. The paper as a whole reports these results and caveats: In validation, the model predicted progression to ophthalmopathy a median of roughly 6.1 months before onset, with about 70% sensitivity and just under 75% specificity. Sample size was not statistically predetermined, and blinding of investigators to group allocation was not performed. A model built on a 13 V-J signature distinguished ophthalmopathy from stable hyperthyroidism, reaching about 88% sensitivity and 81% to 83% specificity in cross-validation and 80%/75% in testing. Most expanded thyroid clonotypes (frequency above 0.001) were also detected in blood, suggesting blood repertoires may reflect thyroid immune responses.

The V end loses 8 bases and the J end loses 2 bases, and a stretch of 17 bases separates them. From the cysteine up to the phenylalanine, the CDR3 has a length of 15 residues. The DNA shown is the 45-base CDR3, in frame from base 1. The germline V gene provides CDR1 MNHNS and CDR2 SASEGT. The TCR beta CDR3 regions were amplified from RNA transcripts. For the first round of RT-PCR on the TCR CDR3, the HTBI primer set was used together with the Qiagen OneStep RT-PCR kit. The libraries were constructed in a second round of multiplex PCR and then size-selected and purified. Libraries were sequenced paired-end with 100 bp reads on an Illumina HiSeq2000. On the authors' methods: SOAPnuke was used to process the raw data, removing reads that contained adapters or uncalled bases, had a mean Phred below 15, or lacked an exact match to the constant primer or identifier. High-quality paired reads were merged using COPE v1.2.5, and each unique nucleotide sequence was defined as a clonotype. MiTCR v1.1 was used to align the clonotypes against IMGT TRBV, TRBD and TRBJ reference segments. The analysis included only V-J combinations with a frequency above 0.0001, which together covered more than 98% of the repertoires. A TCS score was defined as the ratio of F50 (clonal expansion) to E x V (chaos), with BLOSUM62-based TCRdist applied between CDR3 peptides within each V-J. Welch's t-statistics and random forest reduced 500 to 550 V-J features to roughly 13, which were used in a naive Bayes classifier (R e1071). TCRdb itself trimmed the public reads at Q25 with fastp, ran MiXCR and retained productive beta chains. When rows share a CDR3 protein, they turn into one entry using the most common DNA and genes. TCRdb's processing, not the authors', yielded these V and J calls. The sample table contains around 200,000 distinct CDR3 sequences; only one count was recorded for 18% of them. The ten largest clones take up roughly 44% of the sample.

This clonotype was seen repeatedly, ten times or more. What antigen it recognizes has not been identified. No qualities accompany the bases; no much larger clone lies one base away. Stable Graves' hyperthyroidism was defined as the absence of progression to ophthalmopathy over 18 months of follow-up. Hyperthyroidism patients were newly diagnosed, with disease duration under 2 months, and aged 18 to 65 years. The study excluded patients with uncontrolled infections, other autoimmune diseases, pregnancy or lactation. Clinical symptoms, serum thyroxine and TRAb, thyroid ultrasound, and orbital computed tomography formed the basis for the diagnoses. PBMCs were isolated from more than 9 ml of fresh peripheral blood by Ficoll-Paque density gradient centrifugation. Trizol reagent was used to extract total RNA, and RNA quality was then checked on an Agilent 2100 Bioanalyzer.

The TCR originated in a man in his forties or fifties with Graves' hyperthyroidism. The chain was built from TRBV6-1 and TRBJ2-3, and perhaps TRBD1 as D gene, on 6 matching bases. The sample was blood. The nucleotide sequence reads TGTGCCAGCTCAACTTGGGGACAATCCACAGATACGCAGTATTTT. This translates into CASSTWGQSTDTQYF.